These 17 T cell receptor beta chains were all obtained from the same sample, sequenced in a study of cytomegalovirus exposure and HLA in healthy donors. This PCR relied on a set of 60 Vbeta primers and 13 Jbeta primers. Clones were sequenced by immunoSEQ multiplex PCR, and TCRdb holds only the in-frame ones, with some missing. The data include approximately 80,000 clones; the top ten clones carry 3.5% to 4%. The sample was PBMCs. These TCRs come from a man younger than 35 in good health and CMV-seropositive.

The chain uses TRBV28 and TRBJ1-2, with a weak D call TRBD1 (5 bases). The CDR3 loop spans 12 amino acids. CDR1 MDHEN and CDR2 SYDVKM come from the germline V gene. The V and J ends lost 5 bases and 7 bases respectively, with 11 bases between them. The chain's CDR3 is CASSRGGRGYTF. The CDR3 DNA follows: TGTGCCAGCAGTCGGGGGGGACGTGGCTACACCTTC.

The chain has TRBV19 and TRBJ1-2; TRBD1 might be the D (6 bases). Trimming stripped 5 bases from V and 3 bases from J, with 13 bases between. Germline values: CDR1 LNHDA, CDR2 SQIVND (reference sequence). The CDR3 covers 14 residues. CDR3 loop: CASSLDRGYYGYTF. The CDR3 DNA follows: TGTGCCAGTAGTCTGGACAGAGGATACTATGGCTACACCTTC.

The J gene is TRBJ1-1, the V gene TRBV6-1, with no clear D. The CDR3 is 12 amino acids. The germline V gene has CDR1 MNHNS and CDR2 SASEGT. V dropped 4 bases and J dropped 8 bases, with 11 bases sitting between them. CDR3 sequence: CASSGLGPEAFF. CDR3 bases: TGTGCCAGCAGTGGTCTTGGCCCGGAAGCTTTCTTT.

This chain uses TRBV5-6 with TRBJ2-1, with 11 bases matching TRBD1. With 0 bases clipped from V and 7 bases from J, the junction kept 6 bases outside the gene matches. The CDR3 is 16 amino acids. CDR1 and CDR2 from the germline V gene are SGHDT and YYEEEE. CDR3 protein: CASSLERTGGGNEQFF. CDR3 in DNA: TGTGCCAGCAGCTTGGAAAGGACAGGGGGCGGGAATGAGCAGTTCTTC.

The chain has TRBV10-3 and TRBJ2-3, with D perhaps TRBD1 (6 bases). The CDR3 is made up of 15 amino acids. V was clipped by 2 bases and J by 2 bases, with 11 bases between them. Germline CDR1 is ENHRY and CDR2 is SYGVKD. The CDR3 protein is CAISETTGNTDTQYF. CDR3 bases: TGTGCCATCAGTGAGACCACAGGGAACACAGATACGCAGTATTTT.

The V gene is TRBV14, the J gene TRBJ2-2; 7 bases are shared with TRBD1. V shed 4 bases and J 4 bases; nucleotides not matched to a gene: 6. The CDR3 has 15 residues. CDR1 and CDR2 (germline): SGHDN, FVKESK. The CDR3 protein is CASSPRDRATGELFF. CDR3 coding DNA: TGTGCCAGCAGCCCAAGAGACAGGGCCACCGGGGAGCTGTTTTTT.

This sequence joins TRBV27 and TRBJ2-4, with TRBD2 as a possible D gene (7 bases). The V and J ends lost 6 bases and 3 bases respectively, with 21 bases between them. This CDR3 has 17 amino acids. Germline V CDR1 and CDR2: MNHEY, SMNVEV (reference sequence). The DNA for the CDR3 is TGTGCCAGCAGCAGGGGACCGGGAGGCTTAGGCAAAAACATTCAGTACTTC. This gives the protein CASSRGPGGLGKNIQYF.

CDR3 sequence (DNA): TGTGCCACCAGCACACGACTCTGGCGGGGAAACTATGGCTACACCTTC. Its protein product is CATSTRLWRGNYGYTF. The chain couples TRBV15 to TRBJ1-2, with D unclear. The CDR3 is 16 amino acids. Germline values: CDR1 LNHNV, CDR2 YYDKDF (reference sequence). Trimming shortened V by 4 bases and J by 2 bases, and 17 bases separated the two germline ends.

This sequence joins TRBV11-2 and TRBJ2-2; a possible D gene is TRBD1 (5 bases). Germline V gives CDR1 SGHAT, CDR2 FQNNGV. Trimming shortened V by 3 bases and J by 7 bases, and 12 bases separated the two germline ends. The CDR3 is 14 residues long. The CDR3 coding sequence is TGTGCCAGCAGCTTTAAGGGGAATGTCGGGGAGCTGTTTTTT. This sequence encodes CASSFKGNVGELFF. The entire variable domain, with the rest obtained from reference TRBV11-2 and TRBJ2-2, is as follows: EAGVAQSPRYKIIEKRQSVAFWCNPISGHATLYWYQQILGQGPKLLIQFQNNGVVDDSQLPKDRFSAERLKGVDSTLKIQPAKLEDSAVYLCASSFKGNVGELFFGEGSRLTVL.

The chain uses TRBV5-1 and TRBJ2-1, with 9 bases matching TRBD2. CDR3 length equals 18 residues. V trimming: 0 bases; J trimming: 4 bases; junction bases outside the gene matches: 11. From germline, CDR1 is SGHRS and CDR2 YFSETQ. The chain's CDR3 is CASSLDIAGVSSYNEQFF. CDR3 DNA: TGCGCCAGCAGCTTGGATATAGCGGGAGTCTCGTCGTACAATGAGCAGTTCTTC.

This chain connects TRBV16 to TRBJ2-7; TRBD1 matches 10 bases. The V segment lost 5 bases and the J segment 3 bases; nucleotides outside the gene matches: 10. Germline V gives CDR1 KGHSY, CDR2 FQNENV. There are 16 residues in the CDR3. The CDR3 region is CASSDYRDRGSYEQYF. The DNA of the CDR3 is TGTGCCAGCAGCGACTACCGGGACAGGGGTAGCTACGAGCAGTACTTC.

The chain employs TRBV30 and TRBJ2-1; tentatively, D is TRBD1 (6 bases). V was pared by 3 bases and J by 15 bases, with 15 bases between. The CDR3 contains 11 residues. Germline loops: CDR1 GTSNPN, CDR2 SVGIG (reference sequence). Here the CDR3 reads CAWSTGTTRFF. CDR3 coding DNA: TGTGCCTGGAGCACCGGGACAACGCGGTTCTTC.

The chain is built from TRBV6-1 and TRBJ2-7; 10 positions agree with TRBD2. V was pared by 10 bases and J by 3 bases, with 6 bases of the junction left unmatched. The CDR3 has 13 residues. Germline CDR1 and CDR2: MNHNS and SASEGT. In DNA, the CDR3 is TGTGCCACCAGCCTAGCGGGAGTCTACGAGCAGTACTTC. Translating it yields CATSLAGVYEQYF.

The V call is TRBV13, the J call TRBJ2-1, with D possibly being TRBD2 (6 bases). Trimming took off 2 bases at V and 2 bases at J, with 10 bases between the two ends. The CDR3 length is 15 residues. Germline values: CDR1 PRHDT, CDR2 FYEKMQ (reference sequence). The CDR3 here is CASSLISGPYNEQFF. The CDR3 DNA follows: TGTGCCAGCAGCTTAATTAGCGGCCCCTACAATGAGCAGTTCTTC.

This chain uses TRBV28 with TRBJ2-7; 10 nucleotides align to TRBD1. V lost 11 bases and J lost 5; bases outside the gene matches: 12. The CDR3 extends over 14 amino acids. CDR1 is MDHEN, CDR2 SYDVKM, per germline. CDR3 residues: CAWGDTGTGDEQYF. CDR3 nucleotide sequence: TGTGCCTGGGGAGACACCGGGACAGGGGACGAGCAGTACTTC.

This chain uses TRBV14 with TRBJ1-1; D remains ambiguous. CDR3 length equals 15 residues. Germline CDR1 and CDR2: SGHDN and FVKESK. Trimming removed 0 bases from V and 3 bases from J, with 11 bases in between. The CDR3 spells CASSQDPRGYTEAFF. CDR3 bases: TGTGCCAGCAGCCAAGATCCTCGGGGTTACACTGAAGCTTTCTTT.

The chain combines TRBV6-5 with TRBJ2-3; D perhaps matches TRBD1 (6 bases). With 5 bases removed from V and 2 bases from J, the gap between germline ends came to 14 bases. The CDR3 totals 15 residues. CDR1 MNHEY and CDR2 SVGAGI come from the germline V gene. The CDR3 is CASSPSGQYTDTQYF. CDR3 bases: TGTGCCAGCAGTCCCTCCGGACAGTACACAGATACGCAGTATTTT.